Presented here are 10 T cell receptor beta chains from one specimen sequenced in a study of beta chain features in type 1 diabetes. Their cognate antigens are unknown. General study points: Across all four CD4+ subsets, people with type 1 diabetes showed modestly shorter TCRB CDR3s.

The sequenced template was cDNA made from the entire isolated RNA. TCRdb's table, derived via immunoSEQ multiplex PCR, lists solely in-frame clones and lacks some. Of about 340,000 clones listed, less than 15% are singletons. The sequenced sample consisted of naive CD4+ T cells from blood. The receptor set was obtained from a woman between 18 and 29 years old with type 1 diabetes.

This clone came up a few times. J is TRBJ2-2 and V is TRBV6-5, with D unresolved. V lost 6 bases to trimming and J lost 7 bases, with 6 bases between them. This CDR3 contains 11 residues. Germline CDR1 is MNHEY and CDR2 is SVGAGI. CDR3 residues: CASRLNGELFF. In DNA form, the CDR3 reads TGTGCCAGCAGACTGAACGGGGAGCTGTTTTTT.

This clone was detected only a few times. The chain uses TRBV6-6 and TRBJ1-2, with 7 bases that match TRBD1. V was clipped by 4 bases and J by 4 bases; unmatched bases: 6. Germline CDR1 is MNHNY and CDR2 is SVGAGI (reference sequence). This CDR3 contains 14 residues. The CDR3 DNA follows: TGTGCCAGCAGTTCCCGGGACAGCCTCTATGGCTACACCTTC. Its translation is CASSSRDSLYGYTF.

This clone was seen a handful of times. J is TRBJ1-5 and V is TRBV19, with D unclear. CDR1 is LNHDA and CDR2 is SQIVND in the germline V gene (reference sequence). Trimming removed 2 bases at V and 6 bases at J, with 8 bases between. This CDR3 has 13 residues. As DNA, the CDR3 is TGTGCCAGTAGTATACGGGAGGGTCAGCCCCAGCATTTT. Its translation is CASSIREGQPQHF.

The rearrangement uses TRBV7-2 and TRBJ2-3, with D perhaps matching TRBD2 (6 bases). The CDR3 is 16 amino acids. Germline V gene sequence: CDR1 SGHTA, CDR2 FQGNSA. V lost 4 bases and J lost 0, with 14 bases in between. CDR3 sequence (DNA): TGTGCCAGCAGCTCAGTGGGAGGAGGGAGCACAGATACGCAGTATTTT. Protein product: CASSSVGGGSTDTQYF.

The V call is TRBV7-2, the J call TRBJ1-2; a weak D match, TRBD1 (5 bases). The V gene lost 1 base and the J gene lost 5 bases, with 20 bases spanning the gap. Germline lookup yields CDR1 SGHTA and CDR2 FQGNSA. The CDR3 is made up of 17 amino acids. The CDR3 reads CASSLVQNPPRGYGYTF. Here the CDR3 DNA reads TGTGCCAGCAGCTTAGTACAGAACCCACCCCGGGGGTATGGCTACACCTTC. The full variable domain, rest sourced from reference TRBV7-2 and TRBJ1-2, is GAGVSQSPSNKVTEKGKDVELRCDPISGHTALYWYRQSLGQGLEFLIYFQGNSAPDKSGLPSDRFSAERTGGSVSTLTIQRTQQEDSAVYLCASSLVQNPPRGYGYTFGSGTRLTVV.

This clone was picked up a small number of times. This chain links TRBV5-4 with TRBJ2-5; 7 nucleotides agree with TRBD2. In germline, CDR1 is SGHNT, CDR2 YYREEE (reference sequence). V shed 5 bases, J shed 4 bases, and the junction held 14 bases outside the gene matches. This CDR3 comprises 16 residues. The CDR3 nucleotides read TGTGCCAGCAGGGCGTTTGGCGGGAGAGTTCCAGAGACCCAGTACTTC. As protein: CASRAFGGRVPETQYF.

The J gene is TRBJ2-7, the V gene TRBV2, with TRBD2 as a possible D gene (6 bases). Germline CDR1 SNHLY, CDR2 FYNNEI. V was trimmed by 6 bases and J by 3 bases, leaving 15 bases between them. The CDR3 has 14 residues. The CDR3 sequence is CASSPRGTDYEQYF. Here the CDR3 DNA reads TGTGCCAGCAGCCCCCGAGGGACTGACTACGAGCAGTACTTC.

The rearrangement joins TRBV18 to TRBJ2-1; TRBD1 matches at 7 bases. Per germline, CDR1 KGHSH and CDR2 LQKENI. Unmatched junction bases numbered 12, after V lost 2 bases and J lost 5 bases. This CDR3 comprises 17 residues. The chain's CDR3 is CASSPNARGNGNNEQFF. The CDR3 DNA reads as TGTGCCAGCTCACCAAATGCCAGGGGGAACGGTAACAATGAGCAGTTCTTC.

This clone was observed a few times. The chain has TRBV18 and TRBJ2-7; 15 bases line up with TRBD2. The V segment lost 5 bases and the J segment 4 bases; nucleotides outside the gene matches: 6. Germline CDR1 KGHSH, CDR2 LQKENI. The CDR3 totals 16 residues. CDR3 sequence reads: CASSSGLAGGPYEQYF. The DNA of the CDR3 is TGTGCCAGCTCATCAGGACTAGCGGGAGGGCCGTACGAGCAGTACTTC.

This clone was found a few times. The CDR3 reads CASRQLNQPQHF. The CDR3 DNA reads TGTGCCAGCAGACAGCTAAATCAGCCCCAGCATTTT. The chain recombines TRBV28 with TRBJ1-5; D unclear. Germline V lookup: CDR1 MDHEN, CDR2 SYDVKM. The CDR3 totals 12 residues. V lost 6 bases, J lost 4 bases, and 7 bases lay in between. Full variable domain (outside the CDR3, taken from reference TRBV28 and TRBJ1-5): DVKVTQSSRYLVKRTGEKVFLECVQDMDHENMFWYRQDPGLGLRLIYFSYDVKMKEKGDIPEGYSVSREKKERFSLILESASTNQTSMYLCASRQLNQPQHFGDGTRLSIL.